The 12 T cell receptor beta chains below all came from one sample that was sequenced in a study of metastatic and nonmetastatic thyroid tumors. TCRdb reassembled clones from the PCR reads with MiXCR. The sample lists some 28,000 clones, roughly 4% occurring once. Thyroid surgery had not been preceded by any treatment in any patient. The specimen sequenced was blood. Every receptor here comes from a male donor with papillary thyroid cancer or a benign thyroid nodule (not recorded which). Some clones in this sample may be carry-over from other donors' samples.

This clone is labeled as medium-sized. CDR3 protein: CASSFWDRAYEQYF. In nucleotides, the CDR3 is TGTGCCAGCAGTTTCTGGGACAGGGCCTACGAGCAGTACTTC. This rearrangement joins TRBV28 to TRBJ2-7; 9 nucleotides agree with TRBD1. After removal of 3 bases from V and 2 bases from J, the junction contained 2 bases not matched to a gene. Germline values: CDR1 MDHEN, CDR2 SYDVKM. The CDR3 sequence is 14 residues long.

The chain uses TRBV28 and TRBJ2-1, with D perhaps being TRBD1 or TRBD2 (6 bases each). Germline CDR1 and CDR2: MDHEN and SYDVKM. Trimming cost V 3 bases and J 8 bases, with 11 bases left between them. The CDR3 covers 13 residues. DNA for the CDR3: TGTGCCAGCAGTTTGGGGGGCTCCGATGAGCAGTTCTTC. Residues: CASSLGGSDEQFF.

This clone was observed many times. This rearrangement joins TRBV12-3 or TRBV12-4 to TRBJ1-4; D gene ambiguous. The CDR3 is made up of 15 amino acids. Trimming removed 5 bases at V and 8 bases at J, with 18 bases between. CDR3 DNA: TGTGCCAGCAGTCCCCCACGGCCCGTGGGGGAAAAACTGTTTTTT. This translates into CASSPPRPVGEKLFF.

This clone was picked up a small number of times. The chain employs TRBV27 and TRBJ2-1; D may correspond to TRBD1 or TRBD2 (5 bases each). The V and J ends lost 3 bases and 2 bases respectively, with 11 bases between them. CDR3 length: 15 residues. In germline, CDR1 is MNHEY, CDR2 SMNVEV (reference sequence). CDR3 nucleotides: TGTGCCAGCAGTTTTGGGGACGGAGCCTACAATGAGCAGTTCTTC. Translated, it gives CASSFGDGAYNEQFF.

V is TRBV30 and J is TRBJ1-5; TRBD1 is a possible D gene (5 bases). The CDR3 extends over 13 amino acids. The V end was cut by 5 bases, the J end by 2 bases, with 10 bases between. Germline CDR1 and CDR2: GTSNPN and SVGIG (reference sequence). DNA of the CDR3: TGTGCCTGGGGGGGATCGGGCAATCAGCCCCAGCATTTT. Its protein is CAWGGSGNQPQHF.

This clone was detected ten times or more. The chain links TRBV7-3 to TRBJ1-5; a weak D match, TRBD1 (5 bases). Germline V gene sequence: CDR1 SGHTA, CDR2 FQGTGA. The germline V and J ends were trimmed by 5 bases and 6 bases, with 17 bases remaining between them. The CDR3 has 15 amino acids. The CDR3 nucleotides are TGTGCCAGCAGCCGACTTGGGGCCAGGGTTCAGCCCCAGCATTTT. This gives the protein CASSRLGARVQPQHF.

The V gene is TRBV6-2 or TRBV6-3, the J gene TRBJ2-5; 9 positions agree with TRBD1. With V trimmed by 7 bases and J by 5 bases, 11 bases remained unmatched. The CDR3 consists of 15 residues. Germline V gene data show CDR1 as MNHEY and CDR2 as SVGEGT. Here the CDR3 reads CASTSATGGYETQYF. The CDR3 nucleotides read TGTGCCAGCACTAGCGCGACAGGGGGTTATGAGACCCAGTACTTC.

This clone was seen at least ten times. The J gene is TRBJ2-4, the V gene TRBV20-1, with D hard to call. V was trimmed by 7 bases and J by 0 bases, leaving 13 bases between them. Germline CDR1 and CDR2: DFQATT and SNEGSKA (reference sequence). The CDR3 extends over 14 amino acids. CDR3 in DNA: TGCAGTGGATCCAATCCATTAGCCAAAAACATTCAGTACTTC. It encodes CSGSNPLAKNIQYF.

This clone has only a few counts. The chain uses TRBV4-2 and TRBJ1-6, with D tentatively TRBD1 (6 bases). The CDR3 consists of 16 residues. Looked up from germline, CDR1 is LGHNA and CDR2 is YNFKEQ. V lost 0 bases and J 6 bases, leaving 12 bases between the germline ends. CDR3 sequence (DNA): TGTGCCAGCAGCCAAGATCGGGGGACACTTAATTCACCCCTCCACTTT. This encodes CASSQDRGTLNSPLHF.

This clone was seen only a few times. Different DNA sequences within this sample yield the same CDR3. This sequence joins TRBV5-1 and TRBJ2-2, with a tentative D call TRBD2 (5 bases). Trimming took off 0 bases at V and 5 bases at J, with 11 bases between the two ends. The CDR3 totals 15 residues. Germline CDR1 is SGHRS and CDR2 is YFSETQ. As DNA, the CDR3 is TGCGCCAGCAGCTTGGATCCGGGAACTACCGGGGAGCTGTTTTTT. Translation gives CASSLDPGTTGELFF.

The sample holds many counts of this clone. This rearrangement joins TRBV5-4 to TRBJ2-2, with TRBD1 matching 7 bases. Germline CDR1 and CDR2: SGHNT and YYREEE (reference sequence). V dropped 4 bases and J dropped 8; count of bases not matched to a gene: 8. The CDR3 consists of 14 residues. CDR3 nucleotide sequence: TGTGCCAGCAGCCCGGACAGGTGGAAAGGGGAGCTGTTTTTT. This sequence encodes CASSPDRWKGELFF.

This clone was recorded at least ten times. The chain carries TRBV2 and TRBJ2-1, with D possibly matching TRBD2 (6 bases). The CDR3 spans 17 residues. Trimming stripped 4 bases from V and 8 bases from J, with 24 bases between. Germline CDR1 reads SNHLY; CDR2 reads FYNNEI. The CDR3 nucleotides read TGTGCCAGCAGTGTGCCTACTTTGGAGGGGTGGAGGGATGAGCAGTTCTTC. Its protein product is CASSVPTLEGWRDEQFF. Based on the CDR3 plus reference TRBV2 and TRBJ2-1, the full variable domain is EPEVTQTPSHQVTQMGQEVILRCVPISNHLYFYWYRQILGQKVEFLVSFYNNEISEKSEIFDDQFSVERPDGSNFTLKIRSTKLEDSAMYFCASSVPTLEGWRDEQFFGPGTRLTVL.